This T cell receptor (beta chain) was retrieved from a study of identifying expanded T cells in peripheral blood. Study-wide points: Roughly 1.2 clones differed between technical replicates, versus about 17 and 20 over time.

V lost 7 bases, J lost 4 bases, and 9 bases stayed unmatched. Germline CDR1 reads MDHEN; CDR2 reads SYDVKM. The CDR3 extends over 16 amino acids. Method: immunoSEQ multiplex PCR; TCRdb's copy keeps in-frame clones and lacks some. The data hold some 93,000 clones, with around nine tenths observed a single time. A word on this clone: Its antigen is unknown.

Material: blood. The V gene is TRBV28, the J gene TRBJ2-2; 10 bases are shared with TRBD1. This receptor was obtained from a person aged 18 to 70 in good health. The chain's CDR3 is CASNFRDRGLTGELFF. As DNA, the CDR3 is TGTGCCAGCAATTTCCGGGACAGGGGTCTCACCGGGGAGCTGTTTTTT. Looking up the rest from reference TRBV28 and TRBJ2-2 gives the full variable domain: DVKVTQSSRYLVKRTGEKVFLECVQDMDHENMFWYRQDPGLGLRLIYFSYDVKMKEKGDIPEGYSVSREKKERFSLILESASTNQTSMYLCASNFRDRGLTGELFFGEGSRLTVL.